This is a list of T cell receptor beta chains from one sample in a study of T cell responses to AZD1222 COVID-19 vaccine. Some clones are missing from TCRdb's copy, which holds only in-frame ones; the method was immunoSEQ multiplex PCR. This sample yields around 150,000 clones, of which about 93% are seen a single time; roughly 7% belongs to the top ten. The source material was peripheral blood, sampled 28 days after the second AZD1222 dose. Receptors originate from an adult who received the AZD1222 COVID-19 vaccine. CDR3s include the opening cysteine and the closing phenylalanine or tryptophan. D genes are given only for firm matches. Size tells how often a clone was seen (once, few, many) or the class of an expanded clone, and some rows leave it out.

>TRBV11-2|NA|TRBJ1-6|NA
CASSLMTAGANSPLHF
TGTGCCAGCAGCTTAATGACTGCAGGGGCAAATTCACCCCTCCACTTT
>TRBV7-2|NA|TRBJ1-2|NA
CASSLYSANYGYTF
TGTGCCAGCAGCTTATATTCCGCTAACTATGGCTACACCTTC
>TRBV4-2|TRBD1|TRBJ1-1|NA
CASSQETGYDTEAFF
TGTGCCAGCAGCCAAGAGACAGGGTACGACACTGAAGCTTTCTTT
>TRBV24-1|NA|TRBJ1-3|NA
CATREGSGNTIYF
TGTGCCACCAGAGAGGGGTCTGGAAACACCATATATTTT
>TRBV21-1|NA|TRBJ1-3|NA
CASSTDDRAYSGNTIYF
TGTGCCAGCAGCACAGACGATCGGGCCTACTCTGGAAACACCATATATTTT
>TRBV5-1|TRBD2|TRBJ2-7|NA
CASSPRGGLSNSYEQYF
TGCGCCAGCAGCCCCCGGGGGGGTCTTTCGAACTCCTACGAGCAGTACTTC
>TRBV4-2|NA|TRBJ1-5|NA
CASSQEGGFYQPQHF
TGTGCCAGCAGCCAGGAGGGAGGATTTTATCAGCCCCAGCATTTT
>TRBV5-6|TRBD2|TRBJ2-1|few
CASSRPSGQQFF
TGTGCCAGCAGCCGCCCTAGCGGGCAGCAGTTCTTC
>TRBV15|NA|TRBJ1-5|NA
CATSSTDRWGLDQPQHF
TGTGCCACCAGCAGTACTGACAGGTGGGGCCTGGATCAGCCCCAGCATTTT
>TRBV4-1|NA|TRBJ2-7|NA
CASSQVDAENYEQYF
TGCGCCAGCAGCCAAGTAGATGCAGAGAATTACGAGCAGTACTTC
>TRBV6-5|NA|TRBJ2-3|NA
CASSYVGNTDTQYF
TGTGCCAGCAGTTACGTGGGAAACACAGATACGCAGTATTTT
>TRBV2|NA|TRBJ1-1|NA
CASSGRGVIAFF
TGTGCCAGCAGTGGGAGGGGCGTCATAGCTTTCTTT
>TRBV29-1|NA|TRBJ1-2|NA
CSGADMGTNYGYTF
TGCAGCGGTGCAGATATGGGAACTAACTATGGCTACACCTTC
>TRBV6-5|NA|TRBJ1-2|NA
CASSPRGGRDGYTF
TGTGCCAGCAGTCCCAGGGGAGGGCGGGATGGCTACACCTTC
>TRBV7-3|NA|TRBJ2-1|once
CASSLGNTEQFF
TGTGCCAGCAGCTTGGGGAATACTGAGCAGTTCTTC
>TRBV5-4|NA|TRBJ2-1|NA
CASSLTPVNEQFF
TGTGCCAGCAGCTTGACTCCAGTCAATGAGCAGTTCTTC
>TRBV29-1|NA|TRBJ1-1|NA
CSAPGAGTEAFF
TGCAGCGCTCCAGGGGCGGGCACTGAAGCTTTCTTT
>TRBV29-1|NA|TRBJ1-3|NA
CSVEGSRPSGGPGNTIYF
TGCAGCGTTGAAGGTAGTCGCCCATCGGGGGGGCCTGGAAACACCATATATTTT
>TRBV18|TRBD2|TRBJ2-7|once
CASSPGLAGRSYEQYF
TGTGCCAGCTCACCGGGACTAGCGGGGCGCTCCTACGAGCAGTACTTC
>TRBV5-1|NA|TRBJ1-1|once
CASNEARGRGNTEAFF
TGCGCCAGCAACGAGGCTAGGGGTAGGGGGAACACTGAAGCTTTCTTT
>TRBV29-1|NA|TRBJ1-3|NA
CSTGSGNTIYF
TGCAGTACCGGGTCTGGAAACACCATATATTTT
>TRBV27|NA|TRBJ2-2|once
CASSPISVLNTGELFF
TGTGCCAGCAGTCCCATCTCGGTCCTAAACACCGGGGAGCTGTTTTTT
>TRBV7-3|TRBD2|TRBJ2-1|NA
CASGDPLAGGNEQFF
TGTGCCAGCGGCGACCCACTAGCGGGGGGAAATGAGCAGTTCTTC
>TRBV28|NA|TRBJ1-1|NA
CASSTPSTENTEAFF
TGTGCCAGCAGTACGCCTTCGACGGAGAACACTGAAGCTTTCTTT
>TRBV7-9|NA|TRBJ2-7|NA
CASSIGLFHEQYF
TGTGCCAGCAGCATCGGACTATTCCACGAGCAGTACTTC
>TRBV7-8|NA|TRBJ1-4|NA
CASSRSHRDGGMTNEKLFF
TGTGCCAGCAGCCGCTCCCACCGGGACGGGGGGATGACTAATGAAAAACTGTTTTTT
>TRBV12-3/TRBV12-4|NA|TRBJ1-1|NA
CASSHRAVFF
TGTGCCAGCAGCCATAGGGCGGTTTTCTTT
>TRBV9|TRBD1|TRBJ2-3|once
CASSPRTGGFRDTQYF
TGTGCCAGCAGCCCTCGGACAGGGGGGTTTCGCGATACGCAGTATTTT
>TRBV5-1|TRBD1|TRBJ1-3|NA
CASSLATGGTGNTIYF
TGCGCCAGCAGCCTTGCTACAGGGGGCACAGGAAACACCATATATTTT
>TRBV7-9|NA|TRBJ1-2|NA
CASSLADSQFYGYTF
TGTGCCAGCAGCTTGGCGGACAGCCAGTTCTATGGCTACACCTTC
>TRBV5-4|NA|TRBJ2-5|NA
CASNFGEVETQYF
TGTGCCAGCAATTTTGGGGAGGTGGAGACCCAGTACTTC
>TRBV7-6|TRBD1|TRBJ2-2|NA
CASSLKTGFTGELFF
TGTGCCAGCAGCTTAAAGACAGGGTTCACCGGGGAGCTGTTTTTT
>TRBV4-2|NA|TRBJ2-7|once
CASSPRGSPSYEQYF
TGTGCCAGCAGCCCCCGGGGCTCGCCCTCCTACGAGCAGTACTTC
>TRBV4-1|TRBD2|TRBJ2-2|NA
CASSHQAGKNTGELFF
TGCGCCAGCAGCCATCAAGCGGGGAAGAACACCGGGGAGCTGTTTTTT
>TRBV25-1|TRBD2|TRBJ2-2|few
CASTPNRGEVTGELFF
TGTGCCAGCACTCCCAATCGGGGGGAGGTCACCGGGGAGCTGTTTTTT
>TRBV19|NA|TRBJ2-5|NA
CATNAVRGETQYF
TGTGCCACCAATGCGGTCAGAGGAGAGACCCAGTACTTC
>TRBV18|TRBD1|TRBJ1-2|NA
CASSTGFDGYTF
TGTGCCAGTTCGACAGGGTTTGATGGCTACACCTTC
>TRBV2|TRBD1|TRBJ2-1|NA
CASSGGTGGYNEQFF
TGTGCCAGCAGTGGGGGGACAGGGGGTTACAATGAGCAGTTCTTC
>TRBV4-1|NA|TRBJ1-1|NA
CASSPHDGMNTEAFF
TGCGCCAGCAGCCCTCACGACGGCATGAACACTGAAGCTTTCTTT
>TRBV5-8|NA|TRBJ1-5|NA
CASSARADQPQHF
TGTGCCAGCAGCGCTAGGGCCGATCAGCCCCAGCATTTT
>TRBV27|NA|TRBJ1-2|NA
CASSLYGTYGYTF
TGTGCCAGCAGTTTATACGGCACCTATGGCTACACCTTC
>TRBV5-4|NA|TRBJ1-1|NA
CAGYRGHNSEAFF
TGTGCCGGTTACCGGGGCCATAACTCTGAAGCTTTCTTT
>TRBV30|NA|TRBJ1-6|NA
CAWGFPYNSPLHF
TGTGCCTGGGGGTTCCCCTATAATTCACCCCTCCACTTT
>TRBV10-3|NA|TRBJ1-1|NA
CAISEFQGQTEAFF
TGTGCCATCAGTGAGTTTCAGGGGCAGACTGAAGCTTTCTTT
>TRBV27|NA|TRBJ1-5|NA
CASSLSTRGNQPQHF
TGTGCCAGCAGTTTATCTACGAGGGGCAATCAGCCCCAGCATTTT
>TRBV2|NA|TRBJ2-7|NA
CASHAIGERYEQYF
TGTGCCAGCCATGCGATCGGGGAGCGATACGAGCAGTACTTC
>TRBV5-1|TRBD2|TRBJ2-2|NA
CASKAGGNTGELFF
TGCGCCAGCAAGGCGGGGGGAAACACCGGGGAGCTGTTTTTT
>TRBV5-6|TRBD2|TRBJ2-3|NA
CASSLFAGGGTDTQYF
TGTGCCAGCAGCTTGTTCGCGGGGGGGGGCACAGATACGCAGTATTTT
>TRBV14|NA|TRBJ1-4|many
CASSQVVGPGKLFF
TGTGCCAGCAGCCAGGTGGTAGGGCCGGGAAAACTGTTTTTT
>TRBV9|NA|TRBJ1-2|NA
CASSVDDREVYGYTF
TGTGCCAGCAGCGTAGATGACCGGGAGGTCTATGGCTACACCTTC
>TRBV7-9|NA|TRBJ1-1|NA
CASSPVMGVEAFF
TGTGCCAGCAGCCCCGTTATGGGGGTCGAAGCTTTCTTT
>TRBV12-3/TRBV12-4|NA|TRBJ2-5|NA
CASSLGQRETQYF
TGTGCCAGCAGTTTAGGACAGCGAGAGACCCAGTACTTC
>TRBV4-3|NA|TRBJ1-3|NA
CASSQGQVSRDTIYF
TGCGCCAGCAGCCAAGGACAGGTCTCGAGGGACACCATATATTTT
>TRBV4-2|NA|TRBJ2-6|once
CASSHEGSSGANVLTF
TGTGCCAGCAGCCACGAAGGGAGCTCTGGGGCCAACGTCCTGACTTTC
>TRBV19|NA|TRBJ1-5|NA
CASSQGTGNQPQHF
TGTGCCAGTAGCCAGGGGACGGGCAATCAGCCCCAGCATTTT
>TRBV7-9|NA|TRBJ2-2|few
CASGDGELFF
TGTGCCAGCGGCGACGGGGAGCTGTTTTTT
>TRBV5-1|TRBD1|TRBJ1-3|NA
CASSLEGATGNTIYF
TGCGCCAGCAGCTTGGAGGGGGCCACTGGAAACACCATATATTTT
>TRBV5-1|NA|TRBJ2-5|NA
CASAPSGEETQYF
TGCGCCAGTGCCCCCTCCGGGGAAGAGACCCAGTACTTC
>TRBV10-3|NA|TRBJ2-7|NA
CAISELSEQYF
TGTGCCATCAGTGAGTTATCCGAGCAGTACTTC
>TRBV3-1/TRBV3-2|NA|TRBJ2-7|once
CASSGTWGTYEQYF
TGTGCCAGCAGCGGTACCTGGGGCACCTACGAGCAGTACTTC